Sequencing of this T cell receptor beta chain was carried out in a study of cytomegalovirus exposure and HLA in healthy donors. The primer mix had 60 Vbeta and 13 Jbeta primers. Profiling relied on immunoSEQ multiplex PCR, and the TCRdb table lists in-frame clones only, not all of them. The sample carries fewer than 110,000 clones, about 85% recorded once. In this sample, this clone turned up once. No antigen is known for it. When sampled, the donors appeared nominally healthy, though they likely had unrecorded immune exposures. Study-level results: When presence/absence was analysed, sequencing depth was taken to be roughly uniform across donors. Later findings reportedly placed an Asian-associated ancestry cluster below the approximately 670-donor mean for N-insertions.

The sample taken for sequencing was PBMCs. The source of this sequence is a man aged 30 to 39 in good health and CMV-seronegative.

In DNA form, the CDR3 reads TGTGCCAGCAGTTTGGGTAGCGATGGAACCCAAGAGACCCAGTACTTC. This encodes CASSLGSDGTQETQYF. The chain has TRBV28 and TRBJ2-5, with a tentative D call TRBD2 (5 bases). Germline V gives CDR1 MDHEN, CDR2 SYDVKM. Trimming left V 3 bases short and J 1 base short, with 15 bases between. CDR3 length equals 16 residues.